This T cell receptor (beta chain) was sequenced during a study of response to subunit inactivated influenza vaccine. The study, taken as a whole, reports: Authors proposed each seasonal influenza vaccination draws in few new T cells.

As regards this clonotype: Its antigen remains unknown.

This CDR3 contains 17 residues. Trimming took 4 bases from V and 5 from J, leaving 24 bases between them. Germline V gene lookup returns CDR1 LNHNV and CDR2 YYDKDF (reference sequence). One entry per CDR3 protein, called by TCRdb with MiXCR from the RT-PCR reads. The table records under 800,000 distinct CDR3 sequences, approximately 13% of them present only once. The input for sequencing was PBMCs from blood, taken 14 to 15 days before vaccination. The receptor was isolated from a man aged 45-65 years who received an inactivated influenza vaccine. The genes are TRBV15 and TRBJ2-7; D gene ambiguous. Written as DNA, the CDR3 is TGTGCCACCAGCACGCCCCGGGTCGTAGTAGGTGGAGACGAGCAGTACTTC. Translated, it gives CATSTPRVVVGGDEQYF.